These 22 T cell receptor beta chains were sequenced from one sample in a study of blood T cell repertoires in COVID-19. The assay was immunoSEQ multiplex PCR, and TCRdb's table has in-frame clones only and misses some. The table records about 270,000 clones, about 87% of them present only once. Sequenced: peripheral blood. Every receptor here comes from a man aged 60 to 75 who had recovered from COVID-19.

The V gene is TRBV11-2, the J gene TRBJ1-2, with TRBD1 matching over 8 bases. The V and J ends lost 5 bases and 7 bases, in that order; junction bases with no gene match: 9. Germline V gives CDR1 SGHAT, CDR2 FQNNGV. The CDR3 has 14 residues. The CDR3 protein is CASSPRTGTFGYTF. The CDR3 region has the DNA TGTGCCAGCAGCCCCCGGACAGGGACTTTTGGCTACACCTTC. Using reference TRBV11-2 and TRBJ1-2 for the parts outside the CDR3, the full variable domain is EAGVAQSPRYKIIEKRQSVAFWCNPISGHATLYWYQQILGQGPKLLIQFQNNGVVDDSQLPKDRFSAERLKGVDSTLKIQPAKLEDSAVYLCASSPRTGTFGYTFGSGTRLTVV.

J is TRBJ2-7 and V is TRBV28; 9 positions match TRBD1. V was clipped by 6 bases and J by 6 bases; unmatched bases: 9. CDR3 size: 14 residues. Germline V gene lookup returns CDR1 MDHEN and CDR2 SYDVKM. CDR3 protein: CASSLGQGIGEQYF. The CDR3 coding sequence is TGTGCCAGCAGCTTGGGACAGGGCATCGGCGAGCAGTACTTC.

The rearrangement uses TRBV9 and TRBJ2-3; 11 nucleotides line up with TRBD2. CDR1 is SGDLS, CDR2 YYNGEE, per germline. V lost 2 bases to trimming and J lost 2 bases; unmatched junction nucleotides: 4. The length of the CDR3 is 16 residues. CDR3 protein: CASSVLAGGYTDTQYF. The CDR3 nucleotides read TGTGCCAGCAGCGTGCTAGCGGGGGGCTACACAGATACGCAGTATTTT.

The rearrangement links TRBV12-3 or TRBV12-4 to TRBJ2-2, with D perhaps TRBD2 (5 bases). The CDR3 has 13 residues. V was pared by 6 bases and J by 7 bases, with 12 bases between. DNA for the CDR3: TGTGCCAGCAGCCGCCGGGGTGGCGGGGAGCTGTTTTTT. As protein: CASSRRGGGELFF.

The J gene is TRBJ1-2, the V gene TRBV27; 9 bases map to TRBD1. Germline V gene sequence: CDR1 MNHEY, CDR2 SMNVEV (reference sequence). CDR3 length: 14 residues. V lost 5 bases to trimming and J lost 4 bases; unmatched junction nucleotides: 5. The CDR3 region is CASSPTGGVYGYTF. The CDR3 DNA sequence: TGTGCCAGCAGTCCTACAGGGGGCGTCTATGGCTACACCTTC.

Here the CDR3 reads CASSLALEAVNTGELFF. Written as DNA, the CDR3 is TGTGCCAGCAGCTTAGCGCTGGAGGCGGTGAACACCGGGGAGCTGTTTTTT. This rearrangement joins TRBV7-8 to TRBJ2-2; D possibly corresponds to TRBD2 (5 bases). Trimming shortened V by 0 bases and J by 1 base, and 12 bases separated the two germline ends. This CDR3 is built from 17 residues. Germline CDR1 and CDR2: SGHVS and FQNEAQ. Drawing the rest from reference TRBV7-8 and TRBJ2-2, the complete variable domain is GAGVSQSPRYKVAKRGQDVALRCDPISGHVSLFWYQQALGQGPEFLTYFQNEAQLDKSGLPSDRFFAERPEGSVSTLKIQRTQQEDSAVYLCASSLALEAVNTGELFFGEGSRLTVL.

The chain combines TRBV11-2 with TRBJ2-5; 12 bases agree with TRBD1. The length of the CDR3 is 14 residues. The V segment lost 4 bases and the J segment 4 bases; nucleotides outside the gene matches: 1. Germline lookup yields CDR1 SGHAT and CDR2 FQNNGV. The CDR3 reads CASSSGQGAETQYF. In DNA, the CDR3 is TGTGCCAGCAGCTCGGGACAGGGGGCAGAGACCCAGTACTTC.

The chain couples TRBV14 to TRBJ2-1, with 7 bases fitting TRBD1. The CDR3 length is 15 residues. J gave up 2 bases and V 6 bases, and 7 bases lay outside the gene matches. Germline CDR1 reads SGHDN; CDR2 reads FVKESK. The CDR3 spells CASSLLGGAYNEQFF. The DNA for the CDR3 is TGTGCCAGCAGTCTCCTAGGGGGCGCCTACAATGAGCAGTTCTTC.

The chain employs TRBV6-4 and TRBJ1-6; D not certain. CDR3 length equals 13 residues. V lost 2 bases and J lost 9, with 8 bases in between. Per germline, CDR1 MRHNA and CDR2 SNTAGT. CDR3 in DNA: TGTGCCAGCAGTGACACTTTAATTTCACCCCTCCACTTT. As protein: CASSDTLISPLHF.

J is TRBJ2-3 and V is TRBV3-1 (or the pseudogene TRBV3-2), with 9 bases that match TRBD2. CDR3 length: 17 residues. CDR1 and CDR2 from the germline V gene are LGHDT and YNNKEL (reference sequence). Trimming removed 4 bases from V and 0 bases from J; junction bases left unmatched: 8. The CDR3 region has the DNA TGTGCCAGCAGCCGCGGGACTAGCTTTTTGAGCACAGATACGCAGTATTTT. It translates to CASSRGTSFLSTDTQYF.

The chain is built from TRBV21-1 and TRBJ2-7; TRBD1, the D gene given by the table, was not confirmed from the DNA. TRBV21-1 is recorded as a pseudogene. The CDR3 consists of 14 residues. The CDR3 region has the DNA TGTGCCAGCCTAGGACAGGGGCCTTCCTACGAGCAGTACTTC. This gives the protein CASLGQGPSYEQYF.

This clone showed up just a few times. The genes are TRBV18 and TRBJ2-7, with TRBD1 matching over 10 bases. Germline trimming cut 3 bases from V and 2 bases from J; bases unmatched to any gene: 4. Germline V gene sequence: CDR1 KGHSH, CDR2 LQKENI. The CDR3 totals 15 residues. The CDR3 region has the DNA TGTGCCAGCTCACCTCCGGGACAGGGGCCCTACGAGCAGTACTTC. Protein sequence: CASSPPGQGPYEQYF.

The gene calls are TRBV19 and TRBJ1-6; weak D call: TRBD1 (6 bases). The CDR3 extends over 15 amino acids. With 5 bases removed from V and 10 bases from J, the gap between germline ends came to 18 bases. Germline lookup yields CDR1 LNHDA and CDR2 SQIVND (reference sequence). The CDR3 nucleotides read TGTGCCAGTAGTGTTGGACAGAACGTAAACTCACCCCTCCACTTT. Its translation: CASSVGQNVNSPLHF.

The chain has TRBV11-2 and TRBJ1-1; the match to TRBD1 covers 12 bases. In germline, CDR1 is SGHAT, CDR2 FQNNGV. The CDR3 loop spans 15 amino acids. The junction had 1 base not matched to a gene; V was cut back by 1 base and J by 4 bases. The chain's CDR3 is CASSLGDRGLTEAFF. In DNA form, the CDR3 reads TGTGCCAGCAGCTTAGGGGACAGGGGGCTCACTGAAGCTTTCTTT.

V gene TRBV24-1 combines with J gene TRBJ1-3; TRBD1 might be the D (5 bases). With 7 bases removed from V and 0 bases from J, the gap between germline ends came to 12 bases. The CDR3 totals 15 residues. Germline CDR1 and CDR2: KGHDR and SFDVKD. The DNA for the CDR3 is TGTGCCACCAGGCAGGGTCGAAGCTCTGGAAACACCATATATTTT. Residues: CATRQGRSSGNTIYF.

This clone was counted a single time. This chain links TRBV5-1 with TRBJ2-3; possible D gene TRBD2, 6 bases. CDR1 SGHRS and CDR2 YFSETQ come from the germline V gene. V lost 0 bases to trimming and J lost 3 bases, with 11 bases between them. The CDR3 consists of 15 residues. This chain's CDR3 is CASSLASGGTDTQYF. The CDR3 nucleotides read TGCGCCAGCAGCTTGGCCTCCGGAGGGACAGATACGCAGTATTTT. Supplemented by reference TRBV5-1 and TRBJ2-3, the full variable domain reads KAGVTQTPRYLIKTRGQQVTLSCSPISGHRSVSWYQQTPGQGLQFLFEYFSETQRNKGNFPGRFSGRQFSNSRSEMNVSTLELGDSALYLCASSLASGGTDTQYFGPGTRLTVL.

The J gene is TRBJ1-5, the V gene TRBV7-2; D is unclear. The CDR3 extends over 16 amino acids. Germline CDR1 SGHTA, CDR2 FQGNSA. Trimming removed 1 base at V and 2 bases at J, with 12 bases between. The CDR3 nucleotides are TGTGCCAGCAGCTTAGGTGGGCAGAAGGGCAATCAGCCCCAGCATTTT. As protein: CASSLGGQKGNQPQHF.

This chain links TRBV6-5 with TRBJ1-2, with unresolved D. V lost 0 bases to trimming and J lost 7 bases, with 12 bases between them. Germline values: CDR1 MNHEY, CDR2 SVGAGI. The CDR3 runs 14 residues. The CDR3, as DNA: TGTGCCAGCAGTTACTCCCTTTTGGAGACTGGCTACACCTTC. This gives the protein CASSYSLLETGYTF.

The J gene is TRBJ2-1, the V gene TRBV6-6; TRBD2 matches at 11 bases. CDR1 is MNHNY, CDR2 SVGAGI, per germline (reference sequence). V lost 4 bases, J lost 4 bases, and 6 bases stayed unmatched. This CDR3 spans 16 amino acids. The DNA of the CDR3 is TGTGCCAGCAGTTCCCCGATAGCGGGGGGGTACAATGAGCAGTTCTTC. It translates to CASSSPIAGGYNEQFF.

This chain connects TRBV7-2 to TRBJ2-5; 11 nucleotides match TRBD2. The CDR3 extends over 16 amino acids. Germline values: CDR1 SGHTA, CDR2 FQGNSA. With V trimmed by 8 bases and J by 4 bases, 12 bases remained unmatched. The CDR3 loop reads CASSANVAGGPETQYF. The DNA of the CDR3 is TGTGCCAGCTCTGCCAACGTAGCGGGGGGGCCAGAGACCCAGTACTTC. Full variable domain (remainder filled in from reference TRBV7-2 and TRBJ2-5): GAGVSQSPSNKVTEKGKDVELRCDPISGHTALYWYRQSLGQGLEFLIYFQGNSAPDKSGLPSDRFSAERTGGSVSTLTIQRTQQEDSAVYLCASSANVAGGPETQYFGPGTRLLVL.

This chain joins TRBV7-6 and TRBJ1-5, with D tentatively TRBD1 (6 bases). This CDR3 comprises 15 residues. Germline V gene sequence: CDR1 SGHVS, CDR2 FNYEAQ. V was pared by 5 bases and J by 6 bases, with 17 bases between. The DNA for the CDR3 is TGTGCCAGCAGCATCGGGACACTCAACGGTCAGCCCCAGCATTTT. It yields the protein CASSIGTLNGQPQHF.

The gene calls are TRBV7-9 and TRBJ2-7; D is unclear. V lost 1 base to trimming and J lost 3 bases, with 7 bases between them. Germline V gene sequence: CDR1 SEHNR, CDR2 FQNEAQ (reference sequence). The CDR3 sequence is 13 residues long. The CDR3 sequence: CASSLEQNYEQYF. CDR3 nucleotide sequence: TGTGCCAGCAGCTTAGAACAGAACTACGAGCAGTACTTC.